Following are 13 T cell receptor beta chains from one sample sequenced in a study of vaccination and CD4 T cells after COVID-19. The study sequenced cultured CD4+ T cell DNA using the Oncomine TCR Beta short-read assay. Each CDR3 protein gets one entry after TCRdb re-called the PCR reads with MiXCR. The repertoire holds some 8,200 distinct CDR3 sequences, around 60% seen once, with over 15% in the top ten. Treatment in this sample: roughly 10-day PBMC culture with coronavirus spike peptide pools or control peptides (ViraFEST assay). Their antigens are not known. Material: CD4+ T cells from blood, cultured in vitro. The receptors stem from a human donor who had recovered from COVID-19.

This chain uses TRBV6-1 with TRBJ2-1; TRBD2 agrees at 8 bases. This CDR3 has 14 amino acids. Germline loops: CDR1 MNHNS, CDR2 SASEGT. The trim removed 7 bases at V and 9 bases at J, leaving 11 bases unmatched. The CDR3 reads CASNRAGDMGEQFF. The CDR3 nucleotides read TGTGCCAGCAACCGAGCGGGAGACATGGGTGAGCAGTTCTTC.

In its sample, this clonotype was seen a few times. The chain employs TRBV10-1 and TRBJ1-1, with 10 nucleotides matching TRBD1. Germline CDR1 reads WNHNN; CDR2 reads SYGVQD (reference sequence). There are 15 residues in the CDR3. The J segment lost 1 base and the V segment lost 9 bases, leaving 8 bases of the junction unmatched. In nucleotides, the CDR3 is TGCGCCAGTAACCGGGACAGGGGACCGAACACTGAAGCTTTCTTT. This gives the protein CASNRDRGPNTEAFF.

The chain employs TRBV25-1 and TRBJ2-3; 8 nucleotides agree with TRBD2. The CDR3 extends over 16 amino acids. J lost 4 bases, V lost 0 bases, and 6 bases had no gene match. Germline loops: CDR1 MGHDK, CDR2 SYGVNS. CDR3 region: CASSEYGSGTSDTQYF. CDR3 nucleotide sequence: TGTGCCAGCAGTGAATACGGTAGCGGGACGTCAGATACGCAGTATTTT.

This chain uses TRBV24-1 with TRBJ1-5; 7 nucleotides align to TRBD1. CDR1 and CDR2 from the germline V gene are KGHDR and SFDVKD. CDR3 length: 15 amino acids. V was pared by 5 bases and J by 2 bases, with 5 bases of the junction left unmatched. This CDR3 reads CATSVGGSGNQPQHF. The CDR3 nucleotides read TGTGCCACCAGTGTAGGGGGCTCGGGCAATCAGCCCCAGCATTTT.

This clonotype was picked up a small number of times. V is TRBV2 and J is TRBJ2-3; the match to TRBD2 covers 13 bases. Germline CDR1 and CDR2: SNHLY and FYNNEI. With 4 bases clipped from V and 11 bases from J, the junction kept 6 bases outside the gene matches. The CDR3 contains 14 residues. As DNA, the CDR3 is TGTGCCAGCAGTGGGACTAGCGGGAGTAGCGGGCAGTATTTT. Translating it yields CASSGTSGSSGQYF.

The chain is built from TRBV19 and TRBJ2-5, with D possibly being TRBD2 (6 bases). V was cut by 5 bases and J by 2 bases, with 12 bases left in between. There are 14 residues in the CDR3. Germline CDR1 is LNHDA and CDR2 is SQIVND (reference sequence). The DNA of the CDR3 is TGTGCCAGTAGTGCGAGTGGGGGGCAAGAGACCCAGTACTTC. Translation gives CASSASGGQETQYF.

The chain employs TRBV6-4 and TRBJ2-6; D remains ambiguous. The CDR3 contains 15 residues. Germline V gene data show CDR1 as MRHNA and CDR2 as SNTAGT. V lost 3 bases and J lost 4, with 10 bases in between. The CDR3 bases are TGTGCCAGCAGTGATACTGCTCTGGGGGCCAACGTCCTGACTTTC. It specifies CASSDTALGANVLTF.

J is TRBJ2-3 and V is TRBV2, with 9 bases that match TRBD2. CDR1 is SNHLY and CDR2 is FYNNEI in the germline V gene. The ends lost 1 base at V and 3 bases at J; junction bases unmatched: 5. This CDR3 is built from 16 residues. This chain's CDR3 is CASSEDGTSRTDTQYF. CDR3 bases: TGTGCCAGCAGTGAAGATGGGACTAGCAGGACAGATACGCAGTATTTT.

The V call is TRBV7-6, the J call TRBJ2-7, with D perhaps matching TRBD1 or TRBD2 (5 bases each). CDR1 SGHVS and CDR2 FNYEAQ come from the germline V gene. Trimming took off 1 base at V and 1 base at J, with 11 bases between the two ends. This CDR3 is 15 amino acids long. CDR3 residues: CASSLDLGVSYEQYF. DNA of the CDR3: TGTGCCAGCAGCTTAGATCTGGGGGTTTCCTACGAGCAGTACTTC.

This sequence joins TRBV11-3 and TRBJ2-7, with D possibly being TRBD2 (5 bases). Germline CDR1 reads SGHNT; CDR2 reads YENEEA. The CDR3 consists of 18 residues. Trimming took 0 bases from V and 1 from J, leaving 19 bases between them. The DNA for the CDR3 is TGTGCCAGCAGCTTAGATTACGTGTCCCGCGGGTTTTCCTACGAGCAGTACTTC. Its protein product is CASSLDYVSRGFSYEQYF.

On this clonotype itself: The junction and the germline gene differ at one end; a read error may be behind it. This sequence joins TRBV2 and TRBJ2-7; TRBD2 is a possible D gene (5 bases). Germline values: CDR1 SNHLY, CDR2 FYNNEI. This CDR3 spans 13 amino acids. The CDR3 DNA is TGTGCCAGCAGTGACGGGATCACCTACGAGCAGTACTTT. Translating gives CASSDGITYEQYF.

The table lists this clonotype with a count of one. The genes are TRBV19 and TRBJ1-2; D call uncertain. The V end was cut by 5 bases, the J end by 4 bases, with 14 bases between. In germline, CDR1 is LNHDA, CDR2 SQIVND (reference sequence). This CDR3 contains 14 residues. CDR3 sequence reads: CASSPARGLYGYTF. The CDR3 DNA follows: TGTGCCAGTAGTCCGGCGCGAGGACTCTATGGCTACACCTTC.

V is TRBV11-2 and J is TRBJ2-5; 16 bases fit TRBD2. V was clipped by 0 bases and J by 6 bases; unmatched bases: 10. CDR1 and CDR2 (germline): SGHAT, FQNNGV. The CDR3 loop spans 19 amino acids. The chain's CDR3 is CASSLDRGLAGGPGKTQYF. The DNA of the CDR3 is TGTGCCAGCAGCTTAGACCGGGGACTAGCGGGGGGGCCAGGGAAGACCCAGTACTTC.